Listed here are 14 T cell receptor beta chains from one sample, sequenced in a study of CD8 T cells in ankylosing spondylitis (dated 2017 in TCRdb). Which antigens these TCRs recognize remains unknown. Broad study findings and their caveats: Blood from ankylosing spondylitis patients appeared to be characterized by a TCR beta motif made up of several highly homologous amino acid variants.

The library was prepared using 5' RACE. This sample was sequenced with an Illumina HiSeq 2500. TCRdb applied fastp at Q25 and MiXCR to the public reads, then kept only in-frame beta chains. Rows merge per CDR3 protein into single entries with the most common DNA and genes. The sample contains hundreds of thousands of distinct CDR3 sequences, about 12% of them found a single time. Approximately 0.46% of the sample goes to the ten largest clones. The specimen was blood, either unsorted or a sorted T cell fraction (not recorded which). The receptor set was obtained from a male donor with ankylosing spondylitis.

The genes are TRBV14 and TRBJ2-7; tentatively, D is TRBD1 (5 bases). This CDR3 has 13 amino acids. Trimming took off 0 bases at V and 6 bases at J, with 9 bases between the two ends. CDR1 and CDR2 (germline): SGHDN, FVKESK. The CDR3, as DNA: TGTGCCAGCAGCCAAGACTGGCAGGGCGAGCAGTACTTC. Residues: CASSQDWQGEQYF.

The rearrangement uses TRBV4-1 and TRBJ2-7; D uncertain. CDR3 length: 14 residues. CDR1 and CDR2 from the germline V gene are MGHRA and YSYEKL. Trimming pared 2 bases from V and 2 bases from J, leaving 10 bases between. The CDR3 nucleotides are TGCGCCAGCAGCCAAATGACGGACGCCTACGAGCAGTACTTC. Translated: CASSQMTDAYEQYF.

The chain carries TRBV28 and TRBJ1-4; no reliable D call. Trimming removed 6 bases from V and 8 bases from J, with 16 bases in between. This CDR3 contains 14 residues. CDR1 is MDHEN, CDR2 SYDVKM, per germline. The CDR3 nucleotides are TGTGCCAGCAGCCTGACCGAAACGGGAGAAAAACTGTTTTTT. Encoded protein: CASSLTETGEKLFF.

This chain links TRBV20-1 with TRBJ2-7; 9 nucleotides align to TRBD1. The CDR3 length is 12 residues. With V trimmed by 6 bases and J by 5 bases, 5 bases remained unmatched. Germline CDR1 DFQATT, CDR2 SNEGSKA (reference sequence). The CDR3 spells CSAAGTGNEQYF. CDR3 sequence (DNA): TGCAGTGCGGCCGGGACAGGGAACGAGCAGTACTTC.

This clonotype was seen many times. J is TRBJ2-3 and V is TRBV20-1; D remains ambiguous. The CDR3 length is 15 residues. Germline V gene lookup returns CDR1 DFQATT and CDR2 SNEGSKA (reference sequence). Deletions cut 0 bases from V and 2 bases from J, with 12 bases between. CDR3 region: CSARDARGVTDTQYF. DNA of the CDR3: TGCAGTGCTAGAGATGCTCGCGGAGTCACAGATACGCAGTATTTT.

The chain is built from TRBV20-1 and TRBJ1-2, with D hard to call. V was shortened by 0 bases and J by 6 bases, with 5 bases between the two germline ends. Germline V lookup: CDR1 DFQATT, CDR2 SNEGSKA (reference sequence). CDR3 length: 11 residues. Written as DNA, the CDR3 is TGCAGTGCTAGAGATCGTAATGGCTACACCTTC. Amino acid sequence: CSARDRNGYTF.

In this sample, this clonotype turned up a few times. V and J are TRBV3-1 and TRBJ2-3; D remains ambiguous. This CDR3 contains 13 residues. CDR1 and CDR2 (germline): LGHDT, YNNKEL (reference sequence). With 5 bases removed from V and 5 bases from J, the gap between germline ends came to 11 bases. The CDR3, as DNA: TGTGCCAGCAGCGACCAAGCGAGAGATACGCAGTATTTT. This sequence encodes CASSDQARDTQYF.

This clonotype was counted many times. This chain connects TRBV10-3 to TRBJ1-2; D uncertain. Deletions cut 10 bases from V and 4 bases from J, with 19 bases between. The CDR3 sequence is 14 residues long. The germline CDR1 and CDR2 sequences are ENHRY and SYGVKD. The CDR3 loop is CATEEPNMGYGYTF. The CDR3 nucleotides read TGTGCCACCGAGGAACCTAATATGGGCTATGGCTACACCTTC.

The gene calls are TRBV10-3 and TRBJ2-2; D might be TRBD1 (5 bases). CDR3 length equals 14 residues. Germline V gene sequence: CDR1 ENHRY, CDR2 SYGVKD. V was shortened by 2 bases and J by 8 bases, with 12 bases between the two germline ends. The CDR3 is CAISEISGSGELFF. DNA of the CDR3: TGTGCCATCAGTGAGATCTCAGGGTCAGGGGAGCTGTTTTTT.

The chain has TRBV4-3 and TRBJ2-1, with D maybe TRBD1 (6 bases). Germline V gene lookup returns CDR1 LGHNA and CDR2 YSLEER. V dropped 4 bases and J dropped 5 bases, with 21 bases sitting between them. CDR3 length: 17 residues. This CDR3 reads CASSPHLRGDSNNEQFF. The CDR3 region has the DNA TGCGCCAGCAGCCCGCACCTCAGGGGAGACTCAAACAATGAGCAGTTCTTC.

This clonotype occurred a few times. This rearrangement joins TRBV28 to TRBJ2-1; 11 nucleotides align to TRBD2. Germline CDR1 reads MDHEN; CDR2 reads SYDVKM. The CDR3 length is 19 residues. V lost 0 bases to trimming and J lost 4 bases; unmatched junction nucleotides: 11. CDR3 sequence: CASSLWVPLAGGTYNEQFF. The CDR3 DNA is TGTGCCAGCAGTTTATGGGTCCCGTTAGCGGGGGGGACATACAATGAGCAGTTCTTC.

This clonotype turned up a few times. This chain links TRBV20-1 with TRBJ2-1, with 8 bases that match TRBD2. Trimming cost V 7 bases and J 10 bases; bases outside gene matches: 6. The CDR3 extends over 11 amino acids. Germline V gene lookup returns CDR1 DFQATT and CDR2 SNEGSKA (reference sequence). CDR3 loop: CSGSGTREQFF. DNA of the CDR3: TGCAGTGGATCGGGGACTAGGGAGCAGTTCTTC.

This clonotype was observed at least ten times. This chain links TRBV4-3 with TRBJ1-2; TRBD1 agrees at 9 bases. The ends lost 0 bases at V and 4 bases at J; junction bases unmatched: 3. Per germline, CDR1 LGHNA and CDR2 YSLEER. The CDR3 is made up of 15 amino acids. The CDR3 loop reads CASSQESDRGYGYTF. The DNA for the CDR3 is TGCGCCAGCAGCCAAGAGTCGGACAGGGGCTATGGCTACACCTTC.

In this sample, this clonotype turned up a few times. This chain connects TRBV6-6 to TRBJ2-3, with D uncertain. In germline, CDR1 is MNHNY, CDR2 SVGAGI (reference sequence). Trimming cost V 8 bases and J 6 bases, with 12 bases left between them. This CDR3 has 12 amino acids. CDR3 in amino acids: CASGPSADTQYF. DNA for the CDR3: TGTGCCAGCGGCCCCTCGGCTGATACGCAGTATTTT.